These 8 T cell receptor beta chains came from one sample sequenced in a study of T cells in Graves' hyperthyroidism and ophthalmopathy. Amplification yielded TCR beta CDR3 regions, with RNA transcripts as the source. A set of HTBI primers served as the primers for a first-round RT-PCR of the TCR CDR3. TCRdb reprocessed the multiplex PCR reads via MiXCR and lists one record per CDR3 protein. The repertoire holds more than 350,000 distinct CDR3 sequences, with roughly 14% as singletons. Sequenced sample: blood. These receptors were taken from a woman in her twenties or thirties with Graves' ophthalmopathy.

This clonotype was seen at least ten times. The chain uses TRBV28 and TRBJ2-7; the match to TRBD1 covers 9 bases. Losses at the gene ends were 6 bases for V and 1 base for J; bases not matched to a gene: 7. Germline V gene lookup returns CDR1 MDHEN and CDR2 SYDVKM. The CDR3 spans 15 residues. The CDR3 DNA is TGTGCCAGCAGCTCAACAGGGGGCTTGTCCTACGAGCAGTACTTC. Protein product: CASSSTGGLSYEQYF.

This clonotype was observed many times. This chain joins TRBV20-1 and TRBJ1-3, with 9 bases identical to TRBD1. Trimming took 6 bases from V and 2 from J; bases not matched to a gene: 5. CDR1 and CDR2 from the germline V gene are DFQATT and SNEGSKA (reference sequence). This CDR3 contains 14 residues. The CDR3 DNA reads TGCAGTGCGGACAGGGGCCTTACTGGAAACACCATATATTTT. This gives the protein CSADRGLTGNTIYF.

This clonotype has just a few counts. The CDR3 DNA reads as TGTGCCAGCAGCGCCTGGACAGGGGGACAGCCCCAGCATTTT. Translation gives CASSAWTGGQPQHF. V and J are TRBV6-1 and TRBJ1-5; TRBD1 matches at 10 bases. The CDR3 runs 14 residues. Germline trimming cut 6 bases from V and 7 bases from J; bases unmatched to any gene: 6. Germline CDR1 is MNHNS and CDR2 is SASEGT.

V is TRBV28 and J is TRBJ2-1; 13 positions agree with TRBD2. The germline CDR1 and CDR2 sequences are MDHEN and SYDVKM. The CDR3 loop spans 14 amino acids. The trim removed 6 bases at V and 6 bases at J, leaving 2 bases unmatched. The CDR3 loop reads CASRLAGGINEQFF. The DNA of the CDR3 is TGTGCCAGCAGACTAGCGGGGGGGATCAATGAGCAGTTCTTC.

This clonotype occurred a few times. The genes are TRBV12-3 or TRBV12-4 and TRBJ2-3; D ambiguous. The CDR3 loop spans 14 amino acids. V lost 5 bases to trimming and J lost 1 base, with 10 bases between them. Here the CDR3 DNA reads TGTGCCAGCAGTGAGTTGAGCCGCACAGATACGCAGTATTTT. Translated: CASSELSRTDTQYF.

This sequence joins TRBV28 and TRBJ2-2; TRBD2 agrees at 7 bases. CDR3 length: 15 amino acids. V was clipped by 6 bases and J by 5 bases; unmatched bases: 9. Per germline, CDR1 MDHEN and CDR2 SYDVKM. The CDR3 region has the DNA TGTGCCAGCAGGCCGGGACTAAGCGCTACCGGGGAGCTGTTTTTT. Its translation: CASRPGLSATGELFF.

The V and J genes are TRBV10-3 and TRBJ1-1, with D possibly matching TRBD1 (6 bases). Germline-derived CDR1 and CDR2 are ENHRY and SYGVKD. V was clipped by 6 bases and J by 2 bases, with 16 bases between them. This CDR3 comprises 15 residues. The CDR3 spells CAISRPTGGNTEAFF. In nucleotides, the CDR3 is TGTGCCATCAGCCGACCAACCGGGGGCAACACTGAAGCTTTCTTT.

Comments on this clonotype: A much larger clone lies one base from this, so it may be a read error. The chain is built from TRBV5-5 and TRBJ2-2, with a weak D call TRBD1 (6 bases). CDR1 and CDR2 from the germline V gene are SGHKS and YYEKEE (reference sequence). The CDR3 has 14 residues. The DNA of the CDR3 is TGTGTCAGCAGCCTGCAAGGGGGACCCGGGGAGCTGTTTTTT. This translates into CVSSLQGGPGELFF.